This record concerns one TCR beta chain sequence. As yet, its antigen is unknown. The table came from immunoSEQ multiplex PCR; TCRdb's copy has only in-frame clones and leaves some out. The repertoire holds around 25,000 clones, with about 92% as singletons. This record comes from a study of T cells in localized non-small cell lung cancer. Study results and caveats: The study found T cell clonality highest in uninvolved adjacent lung, above tumor. Longer overall survival was seen with higher T cell density measured in blood. Sequencing was limited to one tumor region, leaving the possibility of heterogeneity open. For the top 100 tumor clones, a median about 62 also appeared in adjacent lung.

Germline V gene data show CDR1 as MNHEY and CDR2 as SMNVEV (reference sequence). The CDR3 consists of 13 residues. The V end was cut by 6 bases, the J end by 1 base, with 10 bases between. This TCR came from a man aged 35-69 years with stage III squamous cell lung carcinoma. Material: peripheral blood, obtained before any cancer treatment. J is TRBJ2-7 and V is TRBV27; tentative D call: TRBD2 (6 bases). CDR3 in DNA: TGTGCCAGCAGCAGGCGGGGATCCTACGAGCAGTACTTC. It codes for CASSRRGSYEQYF.